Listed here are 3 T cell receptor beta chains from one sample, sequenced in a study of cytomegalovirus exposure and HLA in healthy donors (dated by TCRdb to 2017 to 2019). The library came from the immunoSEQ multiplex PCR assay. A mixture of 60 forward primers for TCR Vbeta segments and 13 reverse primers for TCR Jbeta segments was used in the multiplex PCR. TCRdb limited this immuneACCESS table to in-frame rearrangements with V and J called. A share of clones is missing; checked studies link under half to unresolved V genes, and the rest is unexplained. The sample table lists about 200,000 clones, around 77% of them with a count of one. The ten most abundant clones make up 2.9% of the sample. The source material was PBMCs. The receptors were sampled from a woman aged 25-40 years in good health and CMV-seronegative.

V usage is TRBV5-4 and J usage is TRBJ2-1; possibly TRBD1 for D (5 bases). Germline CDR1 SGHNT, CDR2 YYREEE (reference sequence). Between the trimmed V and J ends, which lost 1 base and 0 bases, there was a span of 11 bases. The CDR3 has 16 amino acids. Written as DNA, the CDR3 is TGTGCCAGCAGCTTGCTTGGGCAGGGCTCCTACAATGAGCAGTTCTTC. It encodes CASSLLGQGSYNEQFF.

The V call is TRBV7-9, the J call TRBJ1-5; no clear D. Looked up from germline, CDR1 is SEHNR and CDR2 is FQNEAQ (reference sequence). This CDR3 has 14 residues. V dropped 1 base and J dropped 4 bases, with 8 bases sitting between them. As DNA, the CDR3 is TGTGCCAGCAGCTTAGAATCGGGGAATCAGCCCCAGCATTTT. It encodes CASSLESGNQPQHF.

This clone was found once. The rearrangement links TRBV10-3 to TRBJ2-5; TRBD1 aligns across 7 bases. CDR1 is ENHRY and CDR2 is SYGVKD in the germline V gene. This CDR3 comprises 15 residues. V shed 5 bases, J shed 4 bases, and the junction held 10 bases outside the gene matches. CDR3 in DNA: TGTGCCATCAGTCCCAGGGCAGGGGGTCTAGAGACCCAGTACTTC. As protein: CAISPRAGGLETQYF.